The following is a TCR beta chain sequence with its context. The same CDR3 also results from other DNA sequences found in this sample. J lost 3 bases, V lost 0 bases, and 4 bases had no gene match. The germline gives CDR1 LGHNA, CDR2 YSLEER. This CDR3 contains 15 residues. Sample treatment: oral pan-JAK inhibitor, 5-10 mg twice daily. Isolated RNA was reverse transcribed into cDNA used as the sequencing template. Clones were sequenced by immunoSEQ multiplex PCR, and TCRdb holds only the in-frame ones, with some missing. The sample includes about 180,000 clones, roughly 50% of them seen just once. These data belong to a study of CD8+ T cells in alopecia areata.

The source is a human donor with alopecia areata. Sample: CD8+ T cells sorted from blood, taken at week 24, from a patient treated with tofacitinib. The V gene is TRBV4-3, the J gene TRBJ1-2; TRBD1 matches 7 bases. In nucleotides, the CDR3 is TGCGCCAGCAGCCAAGACAGGGGGGGCGACTATGGCTACACCTTC. Amino acid sequence: CASSQDRGGDYGYTF.